This T cell receptor beta chain comes out of a study of T cell changes during pregnancy in multiple sclerosis (dated by TCRdb to the late 2010s). Describing the broader study: The study looked at changes in the T cell repertoire across pregnancy in women with multiple sclerosis.

V and J are trimmed by 2 bases and 0 bases, and the gene matches miss 3 bases of the junction. Measured from the cysteine to the phenylalanine, the CDR3 is 15 residues long. Just CDR3 DNA is preserved here, 45 bases in frame from base 1. The germline V gene supplies CDR1 MNHNS and CDR2 SASEGT. With regard to this clone: The antigen it binds to is not known. There are no base qualities to consult, and no much larger clone falls within one base.

Library preparation employed the immunoSEQ multiplex PCR assay. TCRdb obtained this table from immuneACCESS and retained in-frame rearrangements with V and J assigned. These tables miss some clones; where compared with another copy, unresolved V genes account for less than half of the shortfall, and the remainder is unexplained. The sample yields around 20,000 clones; roughly nine tenths were counted once. About 7.5% of the sample comes from the top ten. The input for sequencing was CD8+ T cells from peripheral blood mononuclear cells, taken in the second trimester of pregnancy. Recombination linked TRBV6-1 to TRBJ2-7; TRBD2 agrees with 8 junctional bases. This sequence originates from a female donor in good health, enrolled as a control in a pregnancy study. The nucleotide sequence reads TGTGCCAGCAGTGAAAAGAGCGGGAGCTCCTACGAGCAGTACTTC. Translated, this is CASSEKSGSSYEQYF.